Included here is one TCR beta chain sequence, with context. CD45RO-negative CD8 cells positively selected for CCR7 made up the naive population, which excluded terminally differentiated effector memory CD45RA+ cells. The V end was cut by 3 bases, the J end by 2 bases, with 17 bases between. Germline V gene lookup returns CDR1 MDHEN and CDR2 SYDVKM. CDR3 length equals 17 residues. The sample belongs to a study of shared clonotypes between healthy human individuals. Some clones are missing from TCRdb's copy, which holds only in-frame ones; the method was immunoSEQ multiplex PCR. The sample lists about 2.1 million clones; about 94% were seen once.

The sequencing input was naive CD8+ T cells from PBMCs. The TCR comes from a man aged 18 to 29 in good health. Some clones in this sample may be carry-over from other donors' samples. The V gene is TRBV28, the J gene TRBJ1-5; D is uncertain. The CDR3 nucleotides are TGTGCCAGCAGTTTTTGGTCTCCTCCTGGCGGCAATCAGCCCCAGCATTTT. Protein sequence: CASSFWSPPGGNQPQHF.